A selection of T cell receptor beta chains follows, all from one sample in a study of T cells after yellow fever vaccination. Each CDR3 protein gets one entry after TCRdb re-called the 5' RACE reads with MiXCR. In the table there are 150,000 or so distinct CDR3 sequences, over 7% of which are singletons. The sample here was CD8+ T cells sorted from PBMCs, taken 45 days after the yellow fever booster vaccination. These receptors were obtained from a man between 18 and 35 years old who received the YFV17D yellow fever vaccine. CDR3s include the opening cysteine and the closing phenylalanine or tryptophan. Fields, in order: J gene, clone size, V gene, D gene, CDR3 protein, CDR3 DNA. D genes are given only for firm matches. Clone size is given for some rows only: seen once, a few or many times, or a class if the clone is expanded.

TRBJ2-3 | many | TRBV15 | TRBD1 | CATSRWETGASTDTQYF | TGTGCCACCAGCAGATGGGAGACAGGGGCTAGCACAGATACGCAGTATTTT
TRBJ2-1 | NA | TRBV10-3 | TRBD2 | CAVTSGAEQFF | TGTGCCGTTACTAGCGGCGCTGAGCAGTTCTTC
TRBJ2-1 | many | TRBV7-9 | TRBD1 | CASSLVDRENEQFF | TGTGCCAGCAGCTTAGTCGACAGGGAGAATGAGCAGTTCTTC
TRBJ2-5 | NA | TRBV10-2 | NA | CASSLRPAYERETQYF | TGCGCCAGCAGTCTCAGACCGGCTTATGAAAGAGAGACCCAGTACTTC
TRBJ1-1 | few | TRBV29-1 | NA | CSVGRGDTEAFF | TGCAGCGTTGGGCGGGGGGACACTGAAGCTTTCTTT
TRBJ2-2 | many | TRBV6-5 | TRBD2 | CASSYGTSGGTGLFF | TGTGCCAGCAGTTACGGGACTAGCGGGGGGACGGGCCTGTTTTTT
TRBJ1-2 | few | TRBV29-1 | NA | CSVASTYGYTF | TGCAGCGTTGCGTCGACCTATGGCTACACCTTC
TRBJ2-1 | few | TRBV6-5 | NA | CASSYGGENEQFF | TGTGCCAGCAGTTACGGGGGAGAGAATGAGCAGTTCTTC
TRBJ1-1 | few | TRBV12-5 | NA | CASGLVGSRDRMNTEAFF | TGTGCTAGTGGTTTGGTAGGATCAAGGGATCGGATGAACACTGAAGCTTTCTTT
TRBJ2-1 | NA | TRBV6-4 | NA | CASSDSPGPGSEQFF | TGTGCCAGCAGTGACTCCCCAGGACCGGGGAGTGAGCAGTTCTTC
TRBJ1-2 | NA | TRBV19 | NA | CASSILYRDEVGYTF | TGTGCCAGTAGTATTCTATACAGGGATGAGGTTGGCTACACCTTC
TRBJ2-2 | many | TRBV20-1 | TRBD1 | CSAWDRGTGELFF | TGCAGTGCTTGGGACAGGGGCACCGGGGAGCTGTTTTTT
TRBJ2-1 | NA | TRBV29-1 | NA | CSVEGGYNEQFF | TGCAGCGTTGAAGGGGGCTACAATGAGCAGTTCTTC
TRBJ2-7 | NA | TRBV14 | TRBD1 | CASSQETGPYEQYF | TGTGCCAGCAGCCAAGAGACAGGGCCCTACGAGCAGTACTTC
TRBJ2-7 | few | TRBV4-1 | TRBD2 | CASSQVGAGVYEQYF | TGCGCCAGCAGCCAAGTCGGCGCGGGGGTTTACGAGCAGTACTTC
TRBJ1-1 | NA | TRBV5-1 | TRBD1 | CASRGTGTGGNRNTEAFF | TGCGCCAGCAGGGGAACCGGGACAGGGGGCAATCGGAACACTGAAGCTTTCTTT
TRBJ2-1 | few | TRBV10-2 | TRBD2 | CASDLAGGDEQFF | TGCGCCAGTGACCTAGCGGGGGGGGATGAGCAGTTCTTC
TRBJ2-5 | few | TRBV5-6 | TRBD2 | CASSFGGGAGETQYF | TGTGCCAGCAGCTTCGGCGGGGGGGCAGGAGAGACCCAGTACTTC
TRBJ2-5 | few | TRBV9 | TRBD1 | CASSALGQEQETQYF | TGTGCCAGCAGCGCCCTGGGACAGGAACAAGAGACCCAGTACTTC
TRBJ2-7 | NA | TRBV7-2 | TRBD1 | CASSFSGTASYEQYF | TGTGCCAGCAGCTTCTCCGGGACAGCGTCCTACGAGCAGTACTTC
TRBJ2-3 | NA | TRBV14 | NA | CASSQWHYQETDTQYF | TGTGCCAGCAGCCAATGGCACTACCAGGAGACAGATACGCAGTATTTT
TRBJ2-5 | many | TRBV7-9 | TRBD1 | CASSLAVTGVGETQYF | TGTGCCAGCAGCTTAGCGGTCACAGGGGTAGGAGAGACCCAGTACTTC
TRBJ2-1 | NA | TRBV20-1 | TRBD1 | CSAPPTGSSYNEQFF | TGCAGTGCGCCACCGACAGGGAGCTCCTACAATGAGCAGTTCTTC
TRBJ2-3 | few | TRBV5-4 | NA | CASSLVPLTDTQYF | TGTGCCAGCAGCTTGGTACCCCTCACAGATACGCAGTATTTT
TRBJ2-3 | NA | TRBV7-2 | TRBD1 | CASSQTGGRTDTQYF | TGTGCCAGCAGCCAGACAGGGGGCAGGACAGATACGCAGTATTTT
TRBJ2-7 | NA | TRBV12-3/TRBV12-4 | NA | CASSAGQSYEQYF | TGTGCCAGCAGCGCGGGACAGTCCTACGAGCAGTACTTC
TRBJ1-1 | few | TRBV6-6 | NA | CASSYAAGLNTEAFF | TGTGCCAGCAGTTACGCGGCAGGATTGAACACTGAAGCTTTCTTT
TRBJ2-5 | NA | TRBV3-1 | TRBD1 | CASSLGDSQETQYF | TGTGCCAGCAGCCTGGGGGACAGCCAAGAGACCCAGTACTTC
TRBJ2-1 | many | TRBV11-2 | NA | CASSLERAGEQFF | TGTGCCAGCAGCTTAGAAAGAGCTGGTGAGCAGTTCTTC
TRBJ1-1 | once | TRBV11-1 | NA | CASSFVQNTEAFF | TGTGCCAGCAGCTTCGTCCAGAACACTGAAGCTTTCTTT
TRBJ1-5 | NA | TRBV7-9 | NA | CASSLAMGGNQPQHF | TGTGCCAGCAGCTTAGCGATGGGGGGCAATCAGCCCCAGCATTTT
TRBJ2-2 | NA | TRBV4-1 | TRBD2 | CASSQEFSGGTGELFF | TGCGCCAGCAGCCAAGAGTTTAGCGGGGGAACCGGGGAGCTGTTTTTT
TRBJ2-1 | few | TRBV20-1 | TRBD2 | CSARDWVAGAYNEQFF | TGCAGTGCTAGAGATTGGGTAGCGGGGGCCTACAATGAGCAGTTCTTC
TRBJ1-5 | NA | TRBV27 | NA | CASSLGRRGPQHF | TGTGCCAGCAGTCTGGGGCGGAGGGGGCCCCAGCATTTT
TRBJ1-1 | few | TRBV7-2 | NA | CASRVMNTEAFF | TGTGCCAGCAGGGTGATGAACACTGAAGCTTTCTTT
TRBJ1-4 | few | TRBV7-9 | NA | CAMGSLEKLFF | TGTGCCATGGGCTCCCTTGAAAAACTGTTTTTT
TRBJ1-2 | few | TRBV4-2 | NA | CASSLEDSLNNYGYTF | TGTGCCAGCAGCCTAGAGGACAGCCTAAATAACTATGGCTACACCTTC
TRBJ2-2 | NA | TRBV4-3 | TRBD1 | CASSHGDRSYTGELFF | TGCGCCAGCAGCCACGGGGACAGGAGTTACACCGGGGAGCTGTTTTTT
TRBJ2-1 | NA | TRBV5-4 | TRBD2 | CASSGGGDHYEQFF | TGTGCCAGCAGTGGCGGGGGGGACCACTATGAGCAGTTCTTC
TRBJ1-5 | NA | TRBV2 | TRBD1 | CASSGQGGNQPQHF | TGTGCCAGCAGTGGACAGGGGGGCAATCAGCCCCAGCATTTT
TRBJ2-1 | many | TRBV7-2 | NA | CASSFEGYNEQFF | TGTGCCAGCAGCTTCGAGGGGTACAATGAGCAGTTCTTC
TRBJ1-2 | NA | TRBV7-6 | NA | CASSQGTSPVYTF | TGTGCCAGCAGCCAAGGGACGTCGCCAGTCTACACCTTC